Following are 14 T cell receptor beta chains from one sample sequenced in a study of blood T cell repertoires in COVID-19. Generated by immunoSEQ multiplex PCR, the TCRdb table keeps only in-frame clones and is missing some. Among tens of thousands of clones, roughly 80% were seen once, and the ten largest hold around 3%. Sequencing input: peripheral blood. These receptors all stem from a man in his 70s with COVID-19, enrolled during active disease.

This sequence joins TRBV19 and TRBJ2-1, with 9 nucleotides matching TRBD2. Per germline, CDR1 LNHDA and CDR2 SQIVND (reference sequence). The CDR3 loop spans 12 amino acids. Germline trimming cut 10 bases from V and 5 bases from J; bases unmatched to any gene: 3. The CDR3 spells CATASGNNEQFF. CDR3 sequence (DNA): TGTGCCACCGCTAGCGGGAACAATGAGCAGTTCTTC.

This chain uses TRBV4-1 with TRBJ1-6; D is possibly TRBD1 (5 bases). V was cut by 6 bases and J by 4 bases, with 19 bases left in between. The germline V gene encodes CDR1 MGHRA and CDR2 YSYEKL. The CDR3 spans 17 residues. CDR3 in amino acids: CASRDKEGTFYNSPLHF. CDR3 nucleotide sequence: TGCGCCAGCAGGGATAAGGAGGGGACCTTTTATAATTCACCCCTCCACTTT.

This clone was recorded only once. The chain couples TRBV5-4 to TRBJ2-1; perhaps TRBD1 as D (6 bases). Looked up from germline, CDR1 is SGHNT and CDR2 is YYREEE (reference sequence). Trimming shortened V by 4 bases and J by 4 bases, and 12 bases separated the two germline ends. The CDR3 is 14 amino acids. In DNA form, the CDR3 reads TGTGCCAGCAGCCCTGGACAGAGATACAATGAGCAGTTCTTC. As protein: CASSPGQRYNEQFF.

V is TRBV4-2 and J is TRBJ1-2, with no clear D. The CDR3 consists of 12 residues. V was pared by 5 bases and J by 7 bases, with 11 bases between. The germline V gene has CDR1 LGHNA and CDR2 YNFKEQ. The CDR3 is CASSTDGGGYTF. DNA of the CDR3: TGTGCCAGCAGCACCGACGGCGGTGGCTACACCTTC.

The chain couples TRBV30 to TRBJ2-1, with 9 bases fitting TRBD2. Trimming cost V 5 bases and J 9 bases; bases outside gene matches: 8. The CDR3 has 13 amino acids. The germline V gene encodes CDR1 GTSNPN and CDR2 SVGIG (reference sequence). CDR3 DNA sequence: TGTGCCTGGGCGGGAGGGGAGTGGGGTGAGCAGTTCTTC. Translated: CAWAGGEWGEQFF.

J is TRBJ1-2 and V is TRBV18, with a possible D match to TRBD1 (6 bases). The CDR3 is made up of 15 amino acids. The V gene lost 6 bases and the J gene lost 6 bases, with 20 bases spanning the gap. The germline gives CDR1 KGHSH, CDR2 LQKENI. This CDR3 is CASSQSTGKRDGYTF. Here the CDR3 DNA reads TGTGCCAGCTCCCAATCCACAGGGAAACGGGATGGCTACACCTTC.

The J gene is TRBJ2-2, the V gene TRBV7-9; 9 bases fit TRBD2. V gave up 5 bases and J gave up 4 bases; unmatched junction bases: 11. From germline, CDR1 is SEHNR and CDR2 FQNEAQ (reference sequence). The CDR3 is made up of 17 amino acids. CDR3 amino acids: CASSKNALAGPTGELFF. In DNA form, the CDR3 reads TGTGCCAGCAGCAAAAATGCCCTAGCGGGACCCACCGGGGAGCTGTTTTTT.

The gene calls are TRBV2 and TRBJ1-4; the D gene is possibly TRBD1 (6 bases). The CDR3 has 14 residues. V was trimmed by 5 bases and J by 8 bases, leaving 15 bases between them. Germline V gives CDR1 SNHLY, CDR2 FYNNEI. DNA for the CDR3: TGTGCCAGCAGTTCCAGGGGATATGGAGAAAAACTGTTTTTT. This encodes CASSSRGYGEKLFF.

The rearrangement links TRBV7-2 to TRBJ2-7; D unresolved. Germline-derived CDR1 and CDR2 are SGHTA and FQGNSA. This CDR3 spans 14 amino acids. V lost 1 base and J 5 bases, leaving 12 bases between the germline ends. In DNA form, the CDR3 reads TGTGCCAGCAGCTTAGTACCTCCGGTCCACGAGCAGTACTTC. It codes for CASSLVPPVHEQYF.

CDR3 in amino acids: CASSENRGPHEQYF. CDR3 DNA: TGTGCCAGCAGTGAAAACAGGGGGCCCCACGAGCAGTACTTC. The V call is TRBV27, the J call TRBJ2-7, with 9 nucleotides matching TRBD1. This CDR3 is 14 amino acids long. Trimming cost V 5 bases and J 5 bases; bases outside gene matches: 7. Looked up from germline, CDR1 is MNHEY and CDR2 is SMNVEV (reference sequence).

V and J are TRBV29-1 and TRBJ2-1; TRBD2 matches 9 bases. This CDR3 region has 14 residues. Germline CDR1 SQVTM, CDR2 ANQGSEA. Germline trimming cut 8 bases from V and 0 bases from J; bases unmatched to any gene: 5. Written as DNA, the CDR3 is TGCAGCTTTCGACTAGCGGACTCCTACAATGAGCAGTTCTTC. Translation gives CSFRLADSYNEQFF.

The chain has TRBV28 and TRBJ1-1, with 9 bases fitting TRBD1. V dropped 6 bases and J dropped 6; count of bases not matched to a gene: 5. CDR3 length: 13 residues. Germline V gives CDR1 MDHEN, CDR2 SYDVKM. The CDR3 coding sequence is TGTGCCAGCAGCGGACAGGGGAAGGCTGAAGCTTTCTTT. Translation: CASSGQGKAEAFF. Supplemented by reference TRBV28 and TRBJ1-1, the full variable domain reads DVKVTQSSRYLVKRTGEKVFLECVQDMDHENMFWYRQDPGLGLRLIYFSYDVKMKEKGDIPEGYSVSREKKERFSLILESASTNQTSMYLCASSGQGKAEAFFGQGTRLTVV.

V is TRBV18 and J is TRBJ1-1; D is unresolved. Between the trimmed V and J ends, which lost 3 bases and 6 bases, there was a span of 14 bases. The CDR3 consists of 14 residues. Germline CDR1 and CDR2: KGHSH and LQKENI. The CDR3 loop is CASSPTDREAEAFF. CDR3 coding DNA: TGTGCCAGCTCACCGACCGATCGGGAGGCTGAAGCTTTCTTT.

In nucleotides, the CDR3 is TGTGCCTGGACTAGCGGGAGACAGGGAGATACGCAGTATTTT. This encodes CAWTSGRQGDTQYF. The chain couples TRBV30 to TRBJ2-3; 10 positions agree with TRBD2. V was pared by 4 bases and J by 5 bases, with 6 bases of the junction left unmatched. From germline, CDR1 is GTSNPN and CDR2 SVGIG (reference sequence). The CDR3 runs 14 residues.